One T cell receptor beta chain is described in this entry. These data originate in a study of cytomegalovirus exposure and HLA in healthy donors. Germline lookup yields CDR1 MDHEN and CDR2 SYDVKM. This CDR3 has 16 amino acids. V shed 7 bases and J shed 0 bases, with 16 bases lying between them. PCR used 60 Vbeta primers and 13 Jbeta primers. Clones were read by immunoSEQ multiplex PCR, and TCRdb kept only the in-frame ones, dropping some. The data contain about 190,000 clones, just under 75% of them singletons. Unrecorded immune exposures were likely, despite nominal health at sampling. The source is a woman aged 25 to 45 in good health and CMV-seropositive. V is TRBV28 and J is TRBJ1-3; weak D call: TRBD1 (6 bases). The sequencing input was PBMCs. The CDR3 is CASTLWGPGSGNTIYF. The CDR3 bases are TGTGCCAGCACCCTATGGGGGCCCGGCTCTGGAAACACCATATATTTT.